The 17 T cell receptor beta chains below all came from one sample that was sequenced in a study of T cells after yellow fever vaccination. TCRdb analysed the 5' RACE reads with MiXCR anew, one entry per CDR3 protein. The table includes some 150,000 distinct CDR3 sequences, 11% detected once. The input for sequencing was CD8+ T cells sorted from PBMCs, taken 15 days after the yellow fever booster vaccination. These receptor sequences come from a man younger than 30 who received the YFV17D yellow fever vaccine.

This clonotype was seen only a few times. This sequence joins TRBV6-2 or TRBV6-3 and TRBJ1-2, with D possibly matching TRBD1 (6 bases). The length of the CDR3 is 12 residues. Germline CDR1 MNHEY, CDR2 SVGEGT. V was shortened by 11 bases and J by 5 bases, with 15 bases between the two germline ends. CDR3 protein: CAVRNQGYGYTF. CDR3 bases: TGTGCCGTCCGCAATCAGGGGTATGGCTACACCTTC.

This clonotype occurred many times. DNA for the CDR3: TGTGCCAGCAGCTTAGGCGACGGGGTCTTCGAGCAGTACGTC. Protein sequence: CASSLGDGVFEQYV. This rearrangement joins TRBV7-8 to TRBJ2-7; a weak D match, TRBD2 (5 bases). Trimming stripped 1 base from V and 6 bases from J, with 13 bases between. From germline, CDR1 is SGHVS and CDR2 FQNEAQ. The CDR3 extends over 14 amino acids.

The genes are TRBV6-6 and TRBJ1-1; 11 nucleotides align to TRBD1. The V and J ends lost 9 bases and 5 bases, in that order; junction bases with no gene match: 11. CDR1 MNHNY and CDR2 SVGAGI come from the germline V gene (reference sequence). The CDR3 totals 15 residues. The CDR3: CASGLTGTGGTEAFF. CDR3 in DNA: TGTGCCAGTGGATTAACCGGGACAGGGGGGACTGAAGCTTTCTTT.

This clonotype came up many times. The chain combines TRBV10-3 with TRBJ2-5, with D unresolved. Germline V gives CDR1 ENHRY, CDR2 SYGVKD. The CDR3 is made up of 13 amino acids. The V end lost 10 bases, the J end lost 5 bases, and 17 bases lay between the germline ends. CDR3 in DNA: TGTGCCAGCACTGAGGATTTCTGGGAGACCCAGTACTTC. Its protein product is CASTEDFWETQYF.

Ten or more counts support this clonotype. The V gene is TRBV4-3, the J gene TRBJ2-3, with 13 bases lining up with TRBD2. J lost 4 bases, V lost 0 bases, and 4 bases had no gene match. Germline CDR1 is LGHNA and CDR2 is YSLEER. The CDR3 spans 17 residues. CDR3 in DNA: TGCGCCAGCAGCCAAGATACTAGCGGGGGGGCCCCAGATACGCAGTATTTT. This translates into CASSQDTSGGAPDTQYF.

This clonotype showed up just a few times. This chain links TRBV7-9 with TRBJ1-4; D remains ambiguous. Trimming removed 6 bases at V and 7 bases at J, with 9 bases between. The germline CDR1 and CDR2 sequences are SEHNR and FQNEAQ (reference sequence). CDR3 length equals 12 residues. The DNA for the CDR3 is TGTGCCAGCAGACAGCTTGGTGAAAAACTGTTTTTT. It translates to CASRQLGEKLFF. Based on the CDR3 plus reference TRBV7-9 and TRBJ1-4, the full variable domain is DTGVSQNPRHKITKRGQNVTFRCDPISEHNRLYWYRQTLGQGPEFLTYFQNEAQLEKSRLLSDRFSAERPKGSFSTLEIQRTEQGDSAMYLCASRQLGEKLFFGSGTQLSVL.

This clonotype was seen only a few times. The chain joins TRBV10-3 to TRBJ1-1; no definite D call. The germline gives CDR1 ENHRY, CDR2 SYGVKD. Trimming took 9 bases from V and 1 from J, leaving 21 bases between them. CDR3 length: 16 residues. The chain's CDR3 is CAIRDAGTIGNTEAFF. CDR3 DNA sequence: TGTGCCATTAGAGATGCAGGAACTATAGGGAACACTGAAGCTTTCTTT.

This clonotype has only one observation. V is TRBV7-2 and J is TRBJ1-2; D not resolved. Trimming removed 7 bases at V and 3 bases at J, with 12 bases between. The V gene's germline CDR1 is SGHTA and CDR2 FQGNSA. The CDR3 length is 13 residues. In DNA form, the CDR3 reads TGTGCCAGCATTCGAGAAGGAGACTATGGCTACACCTTC. This encodes CASIREGDYGYTF.

Only a few counts were recorded for this clonotype. V usage is TRBV28 and J usage is TRBJ1-2, with a weak D call TRBD1 (6 bases). The CDR3 extends over 17 amino acids. Trimming took 7 bases from V and 4 from J, leaving 25 bases between them. The germline V gene has CDR1 MDHEN and CDR2 SYDVKM. Here the CDR3 reads CASTAPLKGEWFYGYTF. The CDR3 coding sequence is TGTGCCAGCACCGCTCCATTGAAGGGGGAGTGGTTCTATGGCTACACCTTC.

The rearrangement joins TRBV27 to TRBJ2-1; D may be TRBD1 (5 bases). V lost 7 bases, J lost 3 bases, and 13 bases lay in between. Per the germline V gene, CDR1 is MNHEY and CDR2 is SMNVEV (reference sequence). This CDR3 spans 14 amino acids. The CDR3 DNA follows: TGTGCCAGCACCCCCCAGGGCAACTACAATGAGCAGTTCTTC. Its translation: CASTPQGNYNEQFF.

This chain uses TRBV6-5 with TRBJ1-1; D unclear. Germline CDR1 and CDR2: MNHEY and SVGAGI. Deletions cut 3 bases from V and 4 bases from J, with 18 bases between. The CDR3 has 16 amino acids. In nucleotides, the CDR3 is TGTGCCAGCAGTTATAAACCTGGTCCGGGTGGCACTGAAGCTTTCTTT. It is translated as CASSYKPGPGGTEAFF.

At least ten counts were recorded for this clonotype. This rearrangement joins TRBV4-1 to TRBJ2-1; perhaps D is TRBD1 or TRBD2 (6 bases each). This CDR3 is 13 amino acids long. Germline V lookup: CDR1 MGHRA, CDR2 YSYEKL. V lost 7 bases and J lost 10, with 17 bases in between. CDR3 amino acids: CASNLPGAGEQFF. CDR3 DNA sequence: TGCGCCAGCAATCTACCAGGGGCGGGGGAGCAGTTCTTC.

This clonotype was seen repeatedly, ten times or more. J is TRBJ2-2 and V is TRBV7-6; D might be TRBD2 (6 bases). Germline V gives CDR1 SGHVS, CDR2 FNYEAQ. The CDR3 covers 16 residues. V lost 4 bases, J lost 7 bases, and 19 bases lay in between. The CDR3 here is CASSSPAGGVDGELFF. The CDR3 DNA follows: TGTGCCAGCAGCTCACCCGCCGGAGGGGTTGACGGGGAGCTGTTTTTT.

There are a few counts of this clonotype. The CDR3 is CASSRPRAANNSPLHF. CDR3 in DNA: TGTGCCAGCAGCCGACCGAGGGCAGCGAATAATTCACCCCTCCACTTT. The chain recombines TRBV3-1 with TRBJ1-6; D remains unclear. The germline V and J ends were trimmed by 4 bases and 5 bases, with 15 bases remaining between them. Per the germline V gene, CDR1 is LGHDT and CDR2 is YNNKEL (reference sequence). The CDR3 has 16 amino acids.

This clonotype was found a few times. The V gene is TRBV9, the J gene TRBJ2-5, with 8 bases lining up with TRBD2. The CDR3 has 16 amino acids. The germline V gene encodes CDR1 SGDLS and CDR2 YYNGEE. With 4 bases clipped from V and 5 bases from J, the junction kept 13 bases outside the gene matches. CDR3 sequence (DNA): TGTGCCAGCAGCCCCCCCAATCGGGGGGGGATCGAGACCCAGTACTTC. It specifies CASSPPNRGGIETQYF. Full variable domain (outside the CDR3, taken from reference TRBV9 and TRBJ2-5): DSGVTQTPKHLITATGQRVTLRCSPRSGDLSVYWYQQSLDQGLQFLIQYYNGEERAKGNILERFSAQQFPDLHSELNLSSLELGDSALYFCASSPPNRGGIETQYFGPGTRLLVL.

This clonotype was picked up a small number of times. The rearrangement links TRBV27 to TRBJ1-5, with a weak D call TRBD1 (5 bases). Between the trimmed V and J ends, which lost 1 base and 1 base, there was a span of 11 bases. Germline CDR1 MNHEY, CDR2 SMNVEV (reference sequence). The CDR3 is 16 amino acids. CDR3 amino acids: CASSLLSGHSNQPQHF. In DNA form, the CDR3 reads TGTGCCAGCAGTTTATTGTCGGGGCACAGCAATCAGCCCCAGCATTTT.

This clonotype was seen repeatedly, ten times or more. The J gene is TRBJ2-1, the V gene TRBV12-5, with D tentatively TRBD1 (5 bases). This CDR3 region has 15 residues. V shed 3 bases and J shed 3 bases, with 12 bases lying between them. In germline, CDR1 is LGHNT, CDR2 FRNRAP. CDR3: CASGLPGNGYNEQFF. CDR3 DNA sequence: TGTGCTAGTGGTTTACCAGGGAATGGCTACAATGAGCAGTTCTTC. The full variable domain, with the rest looked up from reference TRBV12-5 and TRBJ2-1, is DARVTQTPRHKVTEMGQEVTMRCQPILGHNTVFWYRQTMMQGLELLAYFRNRAPLDDSGMPKDRFSAEMPDATLATLKIQPSEPRDSAVYFCASGLPGNGYNEQFFGPGTRLTVL.